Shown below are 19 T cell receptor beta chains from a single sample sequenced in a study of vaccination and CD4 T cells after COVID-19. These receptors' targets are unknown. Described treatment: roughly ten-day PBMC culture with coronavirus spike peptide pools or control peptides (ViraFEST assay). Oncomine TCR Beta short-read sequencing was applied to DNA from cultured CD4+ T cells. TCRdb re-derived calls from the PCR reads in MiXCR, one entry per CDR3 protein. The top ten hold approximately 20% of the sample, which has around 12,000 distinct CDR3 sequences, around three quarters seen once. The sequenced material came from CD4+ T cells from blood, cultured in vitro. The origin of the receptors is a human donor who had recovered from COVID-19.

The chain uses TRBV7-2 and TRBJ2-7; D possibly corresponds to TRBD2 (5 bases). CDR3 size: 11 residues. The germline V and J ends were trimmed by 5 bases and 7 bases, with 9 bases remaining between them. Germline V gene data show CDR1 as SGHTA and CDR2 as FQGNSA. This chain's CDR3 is CASSARREQYF. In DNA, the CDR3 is TGTGCCAGCAGCGCCCGGAGGGAGCAGTACTTC. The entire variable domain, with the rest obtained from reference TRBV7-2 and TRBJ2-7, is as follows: GAGVSQSPSNKVTEKGKDVELRCDPISGHTALYWYRQSLGQGLEFLIYFQGNSAPDKSGLPSDRFSAERTGGSVSTLTIQRTQQEDSAVYLCASSARREQYFGPGTRLTVT.

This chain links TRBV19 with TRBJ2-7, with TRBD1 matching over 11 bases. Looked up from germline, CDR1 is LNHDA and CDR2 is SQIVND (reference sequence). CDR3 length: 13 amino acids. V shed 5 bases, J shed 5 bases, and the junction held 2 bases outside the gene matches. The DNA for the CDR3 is TGTGCCAGTAGTGGACAGGGGGCCAACGAGCAGTACTTC. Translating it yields CASSGQGANEQYF.

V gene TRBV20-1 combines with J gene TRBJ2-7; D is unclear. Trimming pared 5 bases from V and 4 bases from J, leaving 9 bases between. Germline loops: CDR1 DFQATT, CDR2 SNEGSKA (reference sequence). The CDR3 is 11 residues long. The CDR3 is CSASSVYEQYF. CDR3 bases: TGCAGTGCTTCCTCAGTTTACGAGCAGTACTTC.

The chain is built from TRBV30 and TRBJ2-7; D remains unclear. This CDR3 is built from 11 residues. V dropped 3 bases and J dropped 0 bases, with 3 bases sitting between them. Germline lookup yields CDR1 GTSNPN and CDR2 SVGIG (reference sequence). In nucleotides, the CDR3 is TGTGCCTGGAGCCCCTCCTACGAGCAGTACTTC. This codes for CAWSPSYEQYF.

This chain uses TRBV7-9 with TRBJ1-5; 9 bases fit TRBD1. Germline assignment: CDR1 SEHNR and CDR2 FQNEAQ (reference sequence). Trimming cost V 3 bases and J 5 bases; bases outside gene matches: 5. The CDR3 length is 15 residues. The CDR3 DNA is TGTGCCAGCAGCTTGGGACAGGGCAGGTATCAGCCCCAGCATTTT. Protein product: CASSLGQGRYQPQHF.

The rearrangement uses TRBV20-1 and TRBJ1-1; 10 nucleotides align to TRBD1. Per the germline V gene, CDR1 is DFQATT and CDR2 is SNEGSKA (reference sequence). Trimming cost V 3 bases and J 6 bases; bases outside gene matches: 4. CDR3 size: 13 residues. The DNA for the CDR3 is TGCAGTGCTAGTGGGACAGGGGTGTCTGAAGCTTTCTTT. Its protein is CSASGTGVSEAFF.

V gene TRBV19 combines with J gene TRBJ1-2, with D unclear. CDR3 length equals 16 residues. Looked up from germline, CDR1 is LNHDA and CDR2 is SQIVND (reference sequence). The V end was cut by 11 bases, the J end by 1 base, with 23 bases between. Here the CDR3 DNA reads TGTGCCGGGAAGTTCCGTGGATGGGAAGATAACTATGGCTACACCTTC. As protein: CAGKFRGWEDNYGYTF.

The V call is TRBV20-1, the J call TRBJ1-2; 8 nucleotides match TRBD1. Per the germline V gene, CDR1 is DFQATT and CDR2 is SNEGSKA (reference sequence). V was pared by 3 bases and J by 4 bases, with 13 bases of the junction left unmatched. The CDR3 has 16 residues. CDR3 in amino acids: CSAREPQGAQSYGYTF. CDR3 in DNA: TGCAGTGCTAGGGAACCCCAGGGGGCTCAGAGCTATGGCTACACCTTC.

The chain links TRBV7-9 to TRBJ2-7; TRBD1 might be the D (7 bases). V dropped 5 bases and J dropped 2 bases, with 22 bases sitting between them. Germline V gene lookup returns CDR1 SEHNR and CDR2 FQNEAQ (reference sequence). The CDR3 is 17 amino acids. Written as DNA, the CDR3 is TGTGCCAGCAGCCTGCCTTCCAGGGGGGTGTTGACCTACGAGCAGTACTTC. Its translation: CASSLPSRGVLTYEQYF.

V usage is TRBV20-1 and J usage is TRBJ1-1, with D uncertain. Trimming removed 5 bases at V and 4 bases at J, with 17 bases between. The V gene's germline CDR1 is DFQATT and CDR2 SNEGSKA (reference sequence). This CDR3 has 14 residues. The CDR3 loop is CSAPIPNQSTEAFF. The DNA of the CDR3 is TGCAGTGCTCCTATACCTAACCAGTCCACTGAAGCTTTCTTT.

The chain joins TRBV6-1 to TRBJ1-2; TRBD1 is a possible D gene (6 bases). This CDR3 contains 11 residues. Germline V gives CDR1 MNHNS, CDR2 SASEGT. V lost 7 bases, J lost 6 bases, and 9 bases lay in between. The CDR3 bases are TGTGCCAGCACCAGGGGAAATGGCTACACCTTC. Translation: CASTRGNGYTF.

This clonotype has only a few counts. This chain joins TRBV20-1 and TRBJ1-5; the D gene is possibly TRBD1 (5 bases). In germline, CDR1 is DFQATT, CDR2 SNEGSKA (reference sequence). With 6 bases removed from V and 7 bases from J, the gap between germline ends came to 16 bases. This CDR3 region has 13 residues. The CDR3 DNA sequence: TGCAGTGCGGTGACAGCCAGAGGGCAGCCCCAGCATTTT. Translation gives CSAVTARGQPQHF.

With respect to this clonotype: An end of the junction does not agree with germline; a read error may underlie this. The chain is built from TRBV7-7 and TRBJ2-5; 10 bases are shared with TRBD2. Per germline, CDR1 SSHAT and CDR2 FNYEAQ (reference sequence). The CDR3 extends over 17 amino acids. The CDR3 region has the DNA TGTGCTAGCAGCTTTCTCTTAGCGGGAGGCTCCCAAGAGACCCAGTACTTC. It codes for CASSFLLAGGSQETQYF. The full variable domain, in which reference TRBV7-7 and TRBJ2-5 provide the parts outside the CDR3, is GAGVSQSPRYKVTKRGQDVTLRCDPISSHATLYWYQQALGQGPEFLTYFNYEAQPDKSGLPSDRFSAERPEGSISTLTIQRTEQRDSAMYRCASSFLLAGGSQETQYFGPGTRLLVL.

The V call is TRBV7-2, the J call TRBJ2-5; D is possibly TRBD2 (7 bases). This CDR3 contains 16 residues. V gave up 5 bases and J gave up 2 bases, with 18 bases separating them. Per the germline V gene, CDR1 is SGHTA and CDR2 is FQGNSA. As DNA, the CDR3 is TGTGCCAGCAGCCCCCATAGGGGGAGGGGGCAAGAGACCCAGTACTTC. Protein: CASSPHRGRGQETQYF.

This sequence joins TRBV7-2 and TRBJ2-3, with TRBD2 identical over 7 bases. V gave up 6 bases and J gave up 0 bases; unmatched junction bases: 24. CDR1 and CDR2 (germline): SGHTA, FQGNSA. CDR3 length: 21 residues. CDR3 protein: CASRRTLLAKHNRPSTDTQYF. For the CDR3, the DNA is TGTGCCAGCAGAAGAACCCTACTAGCGAAGCACAACCGCCCTAGCACAGATACGCAGTATTTT.

CDR3 nucleotides: TGTGCCAGTGCACGGGACGGAAACTATGGCTACACCTTC. This codes for CASARDGNYGYTF. The chain carries TRBV19 and TRBJ1-2; possibly TRBD1 for D (5 bases). V lost 8 bases and J lost 2, with 12 bases in between. CDR1 is LNHDA and CDR2 is SQIVND in the germline V gene (reference sequence). This CDR3 is 13 amino acids long.

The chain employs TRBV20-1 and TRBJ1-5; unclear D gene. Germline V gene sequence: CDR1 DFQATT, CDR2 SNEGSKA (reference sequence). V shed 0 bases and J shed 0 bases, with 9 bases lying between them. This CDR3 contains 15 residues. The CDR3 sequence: CSAREASYSNQPQHF. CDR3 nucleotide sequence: TGCAGTGCTAGAGAGGCAAGCTATAGCAATCAGCCCCAGCATTTT.

The CDR3 coding sequence is TGTGCCAGCAGCTTACAACAGGCCTATTACACCTTC. Amino acid sequence: CASSLQQAYYTF. The chain uses TRBV7-2 and TRBJ1-2; a possible D gene is TRBD1 (5 bases). Trimming took 2 bases from V and 11 from J, leaving 12 bases between them. The CDR3 loop spans 12 amino acids. Per the germline V gene, CDR1 is SGHTA and CDR2 is FQGNSA.

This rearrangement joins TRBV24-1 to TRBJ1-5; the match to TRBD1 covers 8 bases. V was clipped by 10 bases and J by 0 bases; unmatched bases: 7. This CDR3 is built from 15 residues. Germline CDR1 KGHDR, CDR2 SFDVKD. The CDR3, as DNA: TGTGCCACGGGACAGGACCCGTATAGCAATCAGCCCCAGCATTTT. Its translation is CATGQDPYSNQPQHF.